A single sample is the source of the 31 T cell receptor beta chains below, sequenced in a study of T-cell memory formation after mild COVID-19. One entry per CDR3 protein, called by TCRdb with MiXCR from the 5' RACE reads. The repertoire holds 110,000 or so distinct CDR3 sequences, with 15% to 20% as singletons. Sequenced input: PBMCs or a T cell subset sorted from them (not recorded which). These receptors all come from a man between 18 and 35 years old who had mild COVID-19 (a few samples of this study predate the infection). Cell type and time point are not known.

The chain recombines TRBV5-4 with TRBJ1-5; D remains unclear. This CDR3 is 13 amino acids long. Germline CDR1 is SGHNT and CDR2 is YYREEE (reference sequence). Trimming pared 1 base from V and 6 bases from J, leaving 8 bases between. CDR3 loop: CASSLYGVQPQHF. The CDR3, as DNA: TGTGCCAGCAGCTTGTATGGGGTTCAGCCCCAGCATTTT.

This rearrangement joins TRBV9 to TRBJ1-4; D unclear. V lost 2 bases and J lost 4, with 15 bases in between. The CDR3 is 16 residues long. Germline CDR1 SGDLS, CDR2 YYNGEE. Here the CDR3 reads CASSVGYSSYNEKLFF. DNA for the CDR3: TGTGCCAGCAGCGTTGGTTATAGCAGTTATAATGAAAAACTGTTTTTT.

This clonotype was detected a few times. The genes are TRBV20-1 and TRBJ2-3, with 8 bases that match TRBD1. The ends lost 6 bases at V and 3 bases at J; junction bases unmatched: 5. The CDR3 length is 13 residues. In germline, CDR1 is DFQATT, CDR2 SNEGSKA (reference sequence). CDR3 nucleotides: TGCAGTGCGGTTGACAGGGGAACAGATACGCAGTATTTT. Its translation is CSAVDRGTDTQYF.

The chain links TRBV24-1 to TRBJ1-2, with D unresolved. The germline gives CDR1 KGHDR, CDR2 SFDVKD. Trimming stripped 4 bases from V and 3 bases from J, with 8 bases between. The CDR3 loop spans 13 amino acids. Here the CDR3 reads CATSDRTHYGYTF. CDR3 DNA sequence: TGTGCCACCAGTGACCGGACCCACTATGGCTACACCTTC.

This clonotype was observed once. At one boundary the junction diverges from the germline segment, which might be a read error. This chain connects TRBV12-3 or TRBV12-4 to TRBJ2-2; 8 positions match TRBD2. CDR3 length: 14 residues. The CDR3: CASRPGLEDGELIF. CDR3 coding DNA: TGTGCCAGCAGGCCGGGACTAGAGGACGGGGAGCTGATTTTT.

The chain links TRBV30 to TRBJ1-2, with D perhaps matching TRBD1 (6 bases). This CDR3 comprises 12 residues. The germline V and J ends were trimmed by 3 bases and 8 bases, with 13 bases remaining between them. Germline CDR1 and CDR2: GTSNPN and SVGIG (reference sequence). CDR3 in amino acids: CAWSGNRVGYTF. The CDR3 nucleotides read TGTGCCTGGAGCGGTAACAGGGTCGGCTACACCTTC.

The V call is TRBV18, the J call TRBJ2-5; D not certain. Germline assignment: CDR1 KGHSH and CDR2 LQKENI. Trimming removed 2 bases from V and 2 bases from J, with 9 bases in between. This CDR3 comprises 14 residues. CDR3 DNA: TGTGCCAGCTCACCAAATGGCATACAAGAGACCCAGTACTTC. Translating it yields CASSPNGIQETQYF.

This clonotype was seen a handful of times. The CDR3 bases are TGCAGTACCGGGGGGCCTAGCACAGATACGCAGTATTTT. Translation gives CSTGGPSTDTQYF. The chain combines TRBV20-1 with TRBJ2-3; the D gene is possibly TRBD2 (7 bases). V gave up 8 bases and J gave up 0 bases, with 12 bases separating them. Germline V gives CDR1 DFQATT, CDR2 SNEGSKA (reference sequence). The CDR3 contains 13 residues.

This clonotype was counted a few times. The chain employs TRBV20-1 and TRBJ2-7, with 15 bases that match TRBD2. The CDR3 is made up of 15 amino acids. Germline values: CDR1 DFQATT, CDR2 SNEGSKA (reference sequence). Germline trimming cut 3 bases from V and 4 bases from J; bases unmatched to any gene: 4. The chain's CDR3 is CSASGLAGGTYEQYF. The CDR3 coding sequence is TGCAGTGCTAGTGGACTAGCGGGGGGGACGTACGAGCAGTACTTC.

This clonotype showed up just a few times. CDR3 DNA sequence: TGCAGTGCTAGCCCAGGGGACCGATGGTCCTATGGCTACACCTTC. Amino acid sequence: CSASPGDRWSYGYTF. The chain recombines TRBV20-1 with TRBJ1-2; tentative D call: TRBD1 (6 bases). Per germline, CDR1 DFQATT and CDR2 SNEGSKA (reference sequence). The length of the CDR3 is 15 residues. Trimming removed 3 bases from V and 4 bases from J, with 18 bases in between.

The rearrangement links TRBV10-3 to TRBJ2-3, with D hard to call. The germline V gene has CDR1 ENHRY and CDR2 SYGVKD. The CDR3 sequence is 14 residues long. The germline V and J ends were trimmed by 2 bases and 2 bases, with 8 bases remaining between them. The CDR3 loop reads CAISELGTTDTQYF. For the CDR3, the DNA is TGTGCCATCAGTGAGCTCGGCACCACAGATACGCAGTATTTT.

This clonotype was detected only a few times. The chain recombines TRBV7-2 with TRBJ1-5, with TRBD1 as a possible D gene (5 bases). Per germline, CDR1 SGHTA and CDR2 FQGNSA. The CDR3 length is 14 residues. Trimming took 1 base from V and 3 from J, leaving 7 bases between them. CDR3 sequence: CASSLGGNNQPQHF. In DNA form, the CDR3 reads TGTGCCAGCAGCTTAGGGGGGAACAATCAGCCCCAGCATTTT.

This clonotype was counted between two and nine times. The chain couples TRBV24-1 to TRBJ2-3, with D perhaps given as TRBD1 or TRBD2 (6 bases each). The CDR3 runs 14 residues. V was trimmed by 3 bases and J by 3 bases, leaving 9 bases between them. CDR1 KGHDR and CDR2 SFDVKD come from the germline V gene. This chain's CDR3 is CATSDVGGTDTQYF. The CDR3 coding sequence is TGTGCCACCAGTGATGTAGGGGGGACAGATACGCAGTATTTT.

The V call is TRBV4-1, the J call TRBJ1-4; D may be TRBD1 (5 bases). This CDR3 contains 18 residues. The V end was cut by 3 bases, the J end by 8 bases, with 25 bases between. In germline, CDR1 is MGHRA, CDR2 YSYEKL. For the CDR3, the DNA is TGCGCCAGCAGCCAGCGAGGATCCCAGGACAAGTTCCACGAAAAACTGTTTTTT. Translation gives CASSQRGSQDKFHEKLFF.

This clonotype has more than one count but fewer than ten. The genes are TRBV9 and TRBJ2-7, with D tentatively TRBD1 (6 bases). The V end was cut by 4 bases, the J end by 3 bases, with 14 bases between. The germline CDR1 and CDR2 sequences are SGDLS and YYNGEE. This CDR3 spans 14 amino acids. The CDR3 DNA is TGTGCCAGCAGCCTCCAGCCGGACAGCTACGAGCAGTACTTC. Translating gives CASSLQPDSYEQYF.

This clonotype came up a few times. CDR3 sequence: CASSYWRRNYEQYF. The CDR3 coding sequence is TGTGCCAGCAGTTACTGGAGGCGCAACTACGAGCAGTACTTC. V gene TRBV6-2 or TRBV6-3 combines with J gene TRBJ2-7; D may be TRBD2 (5 bases). Per the germline V gene, CDR1 is MNHEY and CDR2 is SVGEGT. V was pared by 1 base and J by 3 bases, with 10 bases between. This CDR3 contains 14 residues.

V usage is TRBV5-1 and J usage is TRBJ2-5; 8 bases align to TRBD2. Germline CDR1 SGHRS, CDR2 YFSETQ. J was trimmed by 3 bases and V by 5 bases; bases with no gene match: 12. The CDR3 covers 16 residues. The CDR3 DNA is TGCGCCAGCAGTCCCCCAGCGGGGGCTTTAGAAGAGACCCAGTACTTC. Protein product: CASSPPAGALEETQYF.

The chain uses TRBV7-2 and TRBJ1-1; D not resolved. V shed 5 bases and J shed 7 bases, with 20 bases lying between them. The CDR3 extends over 15 amino acids. Germline CDR1 and CDR2: SGHTA and FQGNSA. CDR3 amino acids: CASSDNQVRAYEAFF. The CDR3 DNA follows: TGTGCCAGCAGCGATAACCAGGTTAGGGCTTATGAAGCTTTCTTT.

The genes are TRBV7-6 and TRBJ2-5, with D unresolved. Germline V gene lookup returns CDR1 SGHVS and CDR2 FNYEAQ. Deletions cut 5 bases from V and 5 bases from J, with 9 bases between. The CDR3 length is 12 residues. CDR3 sequence: CASSVTRETQYF. The CDR3 nucleotides read TGTGCCAGCAGCGTTACCAGGGAGACCCAGTACTTC.

The rearrangement uses TRBV7-2 and TRBJ2-7; 8 nucleotides align to TRBD2. V trimming: 0 bases; J trimming: 3 bases; junction bases outside the gene matches: 4. Per the germline V gene, CDR1 is SGHTA and CDR2 is FQGNSA. The CDR3 extends over 15 amino acids. CDR3: CASSLASSGVYEQYF. The CDR3 bases are TGTGCCAGCAGCTTAGCAAGTAGCGGGGTCTACGAGCAGTACTTC. The full variable domain, in which reference TRBV7-2 and TRBJ2-7 provide the parts outside the CDR3, is GAGVSQSPSNKVTEKGKDVELRCDPISGHTALYWYRQSLGQGLEFLIYFQGNSAPDKSGLPSDRFSAERTGGSVSTLTIQRTQQEDSAVYLCASSLASSGVYEQYFGPGTRLTVT.

V gene TRBV24-1 combines with J gene TRBJ2-3; D remains unclear. The CDR3 totals 13 residues. The V end was cut by 5 bases, the J end by 4 bases, with 9 bases between. Germline CDR1 KGHDR, CDR2 SFDVKD. DNA for the CDR3: TGTGCCACCAGTGTGAAAGGTTCAGATACGCAGTATTTT. Its protein is CATSVKGSDTQYF.

The V call is TRBV20-1, the J call TRBJ2-7, with a weak D call TRBD2 (7 bases). Trimming cost V 3 bases and J 0 bases, with 15 bases left between them. Per germline, CDR1 DFQATT and CDR2 SNEGSKA (reference sequence). The CDR3 spans 15 residues. The CDR3 here is CSASTGGPSSYEQYV. The CDR3 nucleotides are TGCAGTGCTAGCACCGGGGGGCCGAGCTCCTACGAGCAGTACGTC.

There are many counts of this clonotype. The V and J genes are TRBV11-2 and TRBJ2-7; 7 nucleotides line up with TRBD1. This CDR3 spans 15 amino acids. The junction had 5 bases not matched to a gene; V was cut back by 1 base and J by 2 bases. Germline V gene data show CDR1 as SGHAT and CDR2 as FQNNGV. As DNA, the CDR3 is TGTGCCAGCAGCTTAGGCTCAGGGACAGCCTACGAGCAGTACGTC. Translating gives CASSLGSGTAYEQYV.

This clonotype has a handful of counts. The CDR3 is CASPGTGNTEAFF. As DNA, the CDR3 is TGTGCCAGCCCTGGGACGGGGAACACTGAAGCTTTCTTT. The chain combines TRBV5-6 with TRBJ1-1; a weak D match, TRBD1 (5 bases). The germline CDR1 and CDR2 sequences are SGHDT and YYEEEE. The CDR3 is 13 amino acids. Trimming stripped 7 bases from V and 1 base from J, with 11 bases between.

The chain combines TRBV6-5 with TRBJ2-7, with 9 nucleotides matching TRBD2. CDR1 MNHEY and CDR2 SVGAGI come from the germline V gene. J lost 4 bases, V lost 4 bases, and 8 bases had no gene match. The CDR3 runs to 15 residues. The CDR3 nucleotides are TGTGCCAGCAGTTTCACCGGGACTAGCCGATACGAGCAGTACTTC. Protein: CASSFTGTSRYEQYF.

This clonotype has more than one count but fewer than ten. This rearrangement joins TRBV7-2 to TRBJ2-2; D remains unclear. Germline loops: CDR1 SGHTA, CDR2 FQGNSA. The CDR3 contains 14 residues. Trimming took off 4 bases at V and 4 bases at J, with 10 bases between the two ends. The CDR3 is CASSSRLFTGELFF. As DNA, the CDR3 is TGTGCCAGCAGCTCGCGACTGTTCACCGGGGAGCTGTTTTTT.

The chain joins TRBV28 to TRBJ2-2; D is ambiguous. V was shortened by 1 base and J by 1 base, with 7 bases between the two germline ends. The CDR3 contains 15 residues. CDR1 and CDR2 (germline): MDHEN, SYDVKM. CDR3 bases: TGTGCCAGCAGTTTATTAAGGGAGAACACCGGGGAGCTGTTTTTT. It translates to CASSLLRENTGELFF.

This clonotype has just a few counts. The chain links TRBV5-1 to TRBJ2-3; TRBD1 agrees at 8 bases. The CDR3 is made up of 16 amino acids. V trimming: 3 bases; J trimming: 1 base; junction bases outside the gene matches: 7. Germline V gene lookup returns CDR1 SGHRS and CDR2 YFSETQ. The CDR3 loop reads CASSSFQGAGTDTQYF. In DNA, the CDR3 is TGCGCCAGCAGCTCATTTCAGGGGGCAGGCACAGATACGCAGTATTTT.

This clonotype was recorded a few times. The chain employs TRBV29-1 and TRBJ2-3; the match to TRBD1 covers 8 bases. Germline trimming cut 4 bases from V and 6 bases from J; bases unmatched to any gene: 6. In germline, CDR1 is SQVTM, CDR2 ANQGSEA. This CDR3 comprises 13 residues. DNA for the CDR3: TGCAGCGTTGGCGGACAGGGCTTGGATACGCAGTATTTT. Amino acids: CSVGGQGLDTQYF.

This clonotype was found a few times. The rearrangement uses TRBV15 and TRBJ2-5; 7 bases line up with TRBD2. Germline assignment: CDR1 LNHNV and CDR2 YYDKDF (reference sequence). V was clipped by 6 bases and J by 7 bases; unmatched bases: 8. The CDR3 contains 13 residues. The CDR3, as DNA: TGTGCCACCAGGCGCGGGGGTCCCTCGACCCAGTACTTC. Its translation is CATRRGGPSTQYF. The complete variable domain, with remaining parts taken from reference TRBV15 and TRBJ2-5, reads DAMVIQNPRYQVTQFGKPVTLSCSQTLNHNVMYWYQQKSSQAPKLLFHYYDKDFNNEADTPDNFQSRRPNTSFCFLDIRSPGLGDTAMYLCATRRGGPSTQYFGPGTRLLVL.

This clonotype was seen ten or more times. The chain couples TRBV9 to TRBJ2-3, with D maybe TRBD1 (5 bases). The CDR3 sequence is 17 residues long. Between the trimmed V and J ends, which lost 2 bases and 0 bases, there was a span of 16 bases. Germline V lookup: CDR1 SGDLS, CDR2 YYNGEE. CDR3 loop: CASSVMATGASTDTQYF. As DNA, the CDR3 is TGTGCCAGCAGCGTTATGGCCACAGGTGCTAGCACAGATACGCAGTATTTT.